This T cell receptor beta chain comes out of a study of T cell responses to AZD1222 COVID-19 vaccine. Here immunoSEQ multiplex PCR was the method, and the copy in TCRdb shows in-frame clones only, minus some. This sample has about 130,000 clones; about 90% occur once, and the top ten carry roughly 20%. The CDR3 is 17 residues long. The V end lost 3 bases, the J end lost 2 bases, and 17 bases lay between the germline ends. Germline V gives CDR1 LNHDA, CDR2 SQIVND (reference sequence). Note on this clone: Antigen: not known.

General observations from the study: The donor group comprised mostly white British people and more females; the analysis possibly underestimated clonal diversity. Baseline seropositivity occurred in only a handful of AZD1222 recipients. When two AZD1222 doses had been given, Spike-specific TCR breadth and depth rose. Regions 160-218 and 743-854 dominated among vaccine-associated CD4 TCRs spanning spike.

V gene TRBV19 combines with J gene TRBJ1-5; perhaps TRBD1 as D (5 bases). The clonotype was recovered from an adult in good health. The sample consisted of peripheral blood, taken on day 0 of MenACWY control vaccination. This CDR3 reads CASSIRAEGYRNQPQHF. In DNA, the CDR3 is TGTGCCAGTAGTATTCGGGCGGAGGGGTACCGCAATCAGCCCCAGCATTTT. Complete variable domain (other parts from reference TRBV19 and TRBJ1-5): DGGITQSPKYLFRKEGQNVTLSCEQNLNHDAMYWYRQDPGQGLRLIYYSQIVNDFQKGDIAEGYSVSREKKESFPLTVTSAQKNPTAFYLCASSIRAEGYRNQPQHFGDGTRLSIL.